The next 27 T cell receptor beta chains were all read from a single sample in a study of shared clonotypes between healthy human individuals. This table comes from immunoSEQ multiplex PCR, and its TCRdb copy is limited to in-frame clones, with some not included. This table holds about 100,000 clones, around 64% found once. The source material was memory CD8+ T cells sorted from blood. As for subset: CD45RO+ cells pooled with CCR7-negative TemRA cells. The receptors come from a woman aged 25 to 39 in good health.

V usage is TRBV2 and J usage is TRBJ2-2, with 12 bases aligning to TRBD2. V lost 6 bases, J lost 7 bases, and 6 bases stayed unmatched. CDR3 length equals 15 residues. The germline V gene has CDR1 SNHLY and CDR2 FYNNEI. Written as DNA, the CDR3 is TGTGCCAGCAGCAGACTAGCGGGAGTGATCGGGGAGCTGTTTTTT. Translation: CASSRLAGVIGELFF.

The chain couples TRBV10-3 to TRBJ2-1, with D tentatively TRBD2 (5 bases). Germline CDR1 and CDR2: ENHRY and SYGVKD. V was shortened by 0 bases and J by 4 bases, with 16 bases between the two germline ends. The CDR3 runs 17 residues. For the CDR3, the DNA is TGTGCCATCAGTGAGTCGTTTGGGCGGGTGGGATACAATGAGCAGTTCTTC. Translating gives CAISESFGRVGYNEQFF.

The chain recombines TRBV27 with TRBJ1-1; tentatively, D is TRBD1 (6 bases). Germline-derived CDR1 and CDR2 are MNHEY and SMNVEV (reference sequence). Trimming took 6 bases from V and 3 from J, leaving 11 bases between them. This CDR3 spans 13 amino acids. CDR3 loop: CASSLTGYTEAFF. In DNA form, the CDR3 reads TGTGCCAGCAGCCTAACAGGGTACACTGAAGCTTTCTTT.

The CDR3: CASSEGQGGPNAYEQYF. The CDR3 bases are TGTGCCAGCAGTGAGGGACAGGGGGGCCCTAATGCCTACGAGCAGTACTTC. The chain combines TRBV2 with TRBJ2-7; 11 bases map to TRBD1. V was clipped by 3 bases and J by 2 bases; unmatched bases: 9. Germline CDR1 SNHLY, CDR2 FYNNEI. The CDR3 consists of 17 residues. The full variable domain, rest sourced from reference TRBV2 and TRBJ2-7, is EPEVTQTPSHQVTQMGQEVILRCVPISNHLYFYWYRQILGQKVEFLVSFYNNEISEKSEIFDDQFSVERPDGSNFTLKIRSTKLEDSAMYFCASSEGQGGPNAYEQYFGPGTRLTVT.

J is TRBJ1-1 and V is TRBV5-1, with 8 bases aligning to TRBD1. Germline V gene data show CDR1 as SGHRS and CDR2 as YFSETQ. The CDR3 is 15 amino acids. The trim removed 2 bases at V and 5 bases at J, leaving 8 bases unmatched. Here the CDR3 reads CASSLVGRGQTEAFF. The CDR3 coding sequence is TGCGCCAGCAGCTTAGTAGGCAGGGGGCAAACTGAAGCTTTCTTT.

This clone was seen at least ten times. V usage is TRBV25-1 and J usage is TRBJ2-3; D gene ambiguous. CDR3 length: 13 residues. V gave up 2 bases and J gave up 3 bases, with 6 bases separating them. Germline-derived CDR1 and CDR2 are MGHDK and SYGVNS. The chain's CDR3 is CASSEVRTDTQYF. CDR3 in DNA: TGTGCCAGCAGTGAAGTAAGGACAGATACGCAGTATTTT.

This clone has just a few counts. The chain recombines TRBV15 with TRBJ2-1, with TRBD2 matching 12 bases. CDR1 and CDR2 from the germline V gene are LNHNV and YYDKDF (reference sequence). The trim removed 4 bases at V and 9 bases at J, leaving 10 bases unmatched. This CDR3 has 16 amino acids. The CDR3 DNA reads TGTGCCACCAGCATTGGGACTAGCGGGCTCCGGGGTGAGCAGTTCTTC. It translates to CATSIGTSGLRGEQFF.

The chain joins TRBV7-2 to TRBJ1-1, with D possibly matching TRBD1 (6 bases). Trimming shortened V by 5 bases and J by 7 bases, and 14 bases separated the two germline ends. This CDR3 region has 13 residues. Germline loops: CDR1 SGHTA, CDR2 FQGNSA. This chain's CDR3 is CASSPGRGGEAFF. The CDR3, as DNA: TGTGCCAGCAGCCCCGGGAGGGGGGGTGAAGCTTTCTTT.

This clone was found a few times. The chain recombines TRBV19 with TRBJ2-6; perhaps TRBD1 as D (6 bases). This CDR3 spans 16 amino acids. In germline, CDR1 is LNHDA, CDR2 SQIVND (reference sequence). V was shortened by 5 bases and J by 4 bases, with 15 bases between the two germline ends. For the CDR3, the DNA is TGTGCCAGTAGTCCGGAACAGGGTTCCGGGGCCAACGTCCTGACTTTC. Protein: CASSPEQGSGANVLTF.

The chain employs TRBV25-1 and TRBJ2-7, with 8 bases that match TRBD1. The V and J ends lost 3 bases and 5 bases, in that order; junction bases with no gene match: 12. Germline CDR1 is MGHDK and CDR2 is SYGVNS. The CDR3 is 16 residues long. CDR3 in amino acids: CASSDPGTGFPHEQYF. The DNA of the CDR3 is TGTGCCAGCAGTGACCCTGGGACAGGTTTTCCTCACGAGCAGTACTTC.

V usage is TRBV30 and J usage is TRBJ2-1; D not resolved. From germline, CDR1 is GTSNPN and CDR2 SVGIG (reference sequence). CDR3 length equals 14 residues. Trimming removed 3 bases at V and 0 bases at J, with 9 bases between. Here the CDR3 reads CAWSRVPSYNEQFF. The CDR3 DNA follows: TGTGCCTGGAGCCGAGTCCCCTCCTACAATGAGCAGTTCTTC. Using reference TRBV30 and TRBJ2-1 for the parts outside the CDR3, the full variable domain is SQTIHQWPATLVQPVGSPLSLECTVEGTSNPNLYWYRQAAGRGLQLLFYSVGIGQISSEVPQNLSASRPQDRQFILSSKKLLLSDSGFYLCAWSRVPSYNEQFFGPGTRLTVL.

This chain uses TRBV27 with TRBJ1-5; D unresolved. The CDR3 is 13 amino acids. Germline CDR1 is MNHEY and CDR2 is SMNVEV (reference sequence). V dropped 5 bases and J dropped 0 bases, with 5 bases sitting between them. The CDR3 loop is CASSVNSNQPQHF. The DNA of the CDR3 is TGTGCCAGCAGTGTCAATAGCAATCAGCCCCAGCATTTT.

The V and J genes are TRBV25-1 and TRBJ2-1; D is uncertain. The CDR3 totals 13 residues. CDR1 is MGHDK and CDR2 is SYGVNS in the germline V gene. The germline V and J ends were trimmed by 3 bases and 0 bases, with 3 bases remaining between them. CDR3 amino acids: CASSENSYNEQFF. Written as DNA, the CDR3 is TGTGCCAGCAGTGAGAACTCCTACAATGAGCAGTTCTTC.

V usage is TRBV4-2 and J usage is TRBJ2-1, with 10 bases matching TRBD2. Germline V gives CDR1 LGHNA, CDR2 YNFKEQ. V was clipped by 4 bases and J by 6 bases; unmatched bases: 6. CDR3 size: 15 residues. In nucleotides, the CDR3 is TGTGCCAGCAGCCGTCTAGCGGGAGATCCCAATGAGCAGTTCTTC. It translates to CASSRLAGDPNEQFF.

The V gene is TRBV13, the J gene TRBJ2-7; possible D gene TRBD1, 5 bases. CDR1 and CDR2 (germline): PRHDT, FYEKMQ (reference sequence). The CDR3 covers 17 residues. The germline V and J ends were trimmed by 0 bases and 5 bases, with 20 bases remaining between them. Written as DNA, the CDR3 is TGTGCCAGCAGCTTAGGCCTAAGGGGTCCCTTTTCAAACGAGCAGTACTTC. Translated: CASSLGLRGPFSNEQYF.

The chain recombines TRBV28 with TRBJ2-7; 9 positions match TRBD2. Germline CDR1 is MDHEN and CDR2 is SYDVKM. With V trimmed by 7 bases and J by 5 bases, 18 bases remained unmatched. The CDR3 has 17 amino acids. The CDR3 bases are TGTGCCAGCAACCATAGGACTAGCGTAATTGTGGGGCACGAGCAGTACTTC. It specifies CASNHRTSVIVGHEQYF.

The chain has TRBV6-6 and TRBJ2-1; perhaps TRBD2 as D (5 bases). The germline V and J ends were trimmed by 0 bases and 7 bases, with 10 bases remaining between them. This CDR3 comprises 14 residues. Per germline, CDR1 MNHNY and CDR2 SVGAGI (reference sequence). CDR3 DNA sequence: TGTGCCAGCAGTTACTCGAGACTACAAAATGAGCAGTTCTTC. It encodes CASSYSRLQNEQFF.

This chain joins TRBV5-6 and TRBJ2-6; no clear D gene. This CDR3 is 14 amino acids long. The germline CDR1 and CDR2 sequences are SGHDT and YYEEEE. The germline V and J ends were trimmed by 1 base and 2 bases, with 4 bases remaining between them. CDR3 sequence reads: CASSLTTGANVLTF. The DNA for the CDR3 is TGTGCCAGCAGCTTGACAACTGGGGCCAACGTCCTGACTTTC.

The chain carries TRBV4-1 and TRBJ2-5; 9 positions match TRBD2. The germline V gene has CDR1 MGHRA and CDR2 YSYEKL. The junction had 8 bases not matched to a gene; V was cut back by 1 base and J by 5 bases. This CDR3 contains 16 residues. The CDR3 coding sequence is TGCGCCAGCAGCCAAGGTGGCGGGAGGGCCGGGGAGACCCAGTACTTC. It encodes CASSQGGGRAGETQYF.

The table lists this clone with a count of one. The genes are TRBV5-1 and TRBJ1-2, with no clear D. Germline V gene sequence: CDR1 SGHRS, CDR2 YFSETQ. Trimming removed 0 bases from V and 4 bases from J, with 16 bases in between. This CDR3 spans 16 amino acids. The CDR3 DNA reads TGCGCCAGCAGCTTGGATGGATCCACCCGGGGCTATGGCTACACCTTC. Protein: CASSLDGSTRGYGYTF. Using reference TRBV5-1 and TRBJ1-2 for the parts outside the CDR3, the full variable domain is KAGVTQTPRYLIKTRGQQVTLSCSPISGHRSVSWYQQTPGQGLQFLFEYFSETQRNKGNFPGRFSGRQFSNSRSEMNVSTLELGDSALYLCASSLDGSTRGYGYTFGSGTRLTVV.

The chain employs TRBV11-2 and TRBJ2-1, with 12 bases lining up with TRBD2. The CDR3 runs to 17 residues. Germline lookup yields CDR1 SGHAT and CDR2 FQNNGV. V lost 6 bases to trimming and J lost 4 bases; unmatched junction nucleotides: 10. CDR3 coding DNA: TGTGCCAGCAGGACCTGGACTAGCGGGAACATTTACAATGAGCAGTTCTTC. It yields the protein CASRTWTSGNIYNEQFF.

This sequence joins TRBV6-1 and TRBJ1-5; D unresolved. The germline V gene has CDR1 MNHNS and CDR2 SASEGT. V lost 3 bases and J 0 bases, leaving 12 bases between the germline ends. The CDR3 sequence is 16 residues long. CDR3 coding DNA: TGTGCCAGCAGTGATCGTCTTACGGTTAGCAATCAGCCCCAGCATTTT. This codes for CASSDRLTVSNQPQHF.

Ten or more counts support this clone. The rearrangement uses TRBV5-3 and TRBJ2-3, with 9 nucleotides matching TRBD2. TRBV5-3 is assigned to the ORF class and has an uncertain function. V was pared by 4 bases and J by 2 bases, with 5 bases of the junction left unmatched. CDR3 size: 15 residues. The CDR3 sequence: CARSSLAGLTDTQYF. The CDR3 DNA reads TGTGCCAGAAGCAGCCTAGCGGGGCTCACAGATACGCAGTATTTT.

V gene TRBV27 combines with J gene TRBJ2-7, with D possibly TRBD1 on 6 matching bases. The germline V and J ends were trimmed by 5 bases and 3 bases, with 11 bases remaining between them. Germline CDR1 reads MNHEY; CDR2 reads SMNVEV (reference sequence). This CDR3 contains 13 residues. CDR3 sequence: CASSPGTSYEQYF. The CDR3 DNA reads TGTGCCAGCAGTCCCGGGACAAGCTACGAGCAGTACTTC.

The chain combines TRBV6-5 with TRBJ2-2; D is unclear. Trimming shortened V by 7 bases and J by 2 bases, and 5 bases separated the two germline ends. This CDR3 is built from 12 residues. Germline-derived CDR1 and CDR2 are MNHEY and SVGAGI. In DNA form, the CDR3 reads TGTGCCAGCACCAAAAACACCGGGGAGCTGTTTTTT. As protein: CASTKNTGELFF.

The rearrangement links TRBV19 to TRBJ2-7; D remains unclear. The germline V and J ends were trimmed by 0 bases and 0 bases, with 9 bases remaining between them. Germline CDR1 is LNHDA and CDR2 is SQIVND (reference sequence). This CDR3 spans 15 amino acids. Here the CDR3 reads CASSIEGRDSYEQYF. In nucleotides, the CDR3 is TGTGCCAGTAGTATAGAAGGTAGGGACTCCTACGAGCAGTACTTC.

V and J are TRBV4-1 and TRBJ1-2, with 8 positions matching TRBD1. V lost 4 bases, J lost 5 bases, and 30 bases stayed unmatched. Per the germline V gene, CDR1 is MGHRA and CDR2 is YSYEKL. This CDR3 has 22 amino acids. The CDR3 here is CASSPNRVYPPGQGAKNYGYTF. In DNA form, the CDR3 reads TGCGCCAGCAGCCCTAATCGAGTGTATCCCCCAGGCCAGGGGGCGAAGAATTATGGCTACACCTTC.